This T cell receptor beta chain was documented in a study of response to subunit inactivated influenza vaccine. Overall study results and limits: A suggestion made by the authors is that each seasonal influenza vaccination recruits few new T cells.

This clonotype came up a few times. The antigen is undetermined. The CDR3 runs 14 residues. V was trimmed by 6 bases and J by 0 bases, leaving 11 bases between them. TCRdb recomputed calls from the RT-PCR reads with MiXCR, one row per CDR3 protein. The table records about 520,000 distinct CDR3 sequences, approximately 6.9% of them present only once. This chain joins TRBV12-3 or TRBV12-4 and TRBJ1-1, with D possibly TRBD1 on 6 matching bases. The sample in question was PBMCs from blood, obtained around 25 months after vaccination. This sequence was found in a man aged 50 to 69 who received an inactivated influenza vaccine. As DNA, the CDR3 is TGTGCCAGCAGGCTCCAGGGGCTGAACACTGAAGCTTTCTTT. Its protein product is CASRLQGLNTEAFF.